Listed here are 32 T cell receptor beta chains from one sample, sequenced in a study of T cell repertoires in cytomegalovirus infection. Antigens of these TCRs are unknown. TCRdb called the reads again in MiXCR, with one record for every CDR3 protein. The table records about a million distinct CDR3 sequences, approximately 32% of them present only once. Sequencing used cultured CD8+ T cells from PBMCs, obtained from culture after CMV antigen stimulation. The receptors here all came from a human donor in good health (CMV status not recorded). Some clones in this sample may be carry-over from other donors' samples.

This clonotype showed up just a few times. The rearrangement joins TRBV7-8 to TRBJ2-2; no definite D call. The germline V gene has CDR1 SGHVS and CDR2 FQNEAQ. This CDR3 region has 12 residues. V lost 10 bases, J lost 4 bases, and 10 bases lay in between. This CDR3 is CATGKSTGELFF. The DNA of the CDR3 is TGTGCCACTGGAAAGAGCACCGGGGAGCTGTTTTTT.

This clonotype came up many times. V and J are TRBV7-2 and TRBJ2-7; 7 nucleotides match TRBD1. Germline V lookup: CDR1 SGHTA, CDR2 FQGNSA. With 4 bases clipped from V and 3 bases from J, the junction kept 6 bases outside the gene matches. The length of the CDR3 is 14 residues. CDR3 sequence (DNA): TGTGCCAGCAGCTCAACAGGGGTTCACTACGAGCAGTACTTC. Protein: CASSSTGVHYEQYF.

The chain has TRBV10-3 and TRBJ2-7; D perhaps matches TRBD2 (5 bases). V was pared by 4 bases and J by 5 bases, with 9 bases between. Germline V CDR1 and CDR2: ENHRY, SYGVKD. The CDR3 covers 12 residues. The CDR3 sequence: CAISAGRHEQYV. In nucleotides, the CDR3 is TGTGCCATCAGTGCGGGAAGGCACGAGCAGTACGTC.

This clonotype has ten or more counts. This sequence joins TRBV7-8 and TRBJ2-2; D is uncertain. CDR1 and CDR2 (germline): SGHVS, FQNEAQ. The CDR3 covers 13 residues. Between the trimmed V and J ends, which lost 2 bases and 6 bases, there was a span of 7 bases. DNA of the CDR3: TGTGCCAGCAGCTTAATTGGGGCCGGGGAGCTGTTTTTT. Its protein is CASSLIGAGELFF.

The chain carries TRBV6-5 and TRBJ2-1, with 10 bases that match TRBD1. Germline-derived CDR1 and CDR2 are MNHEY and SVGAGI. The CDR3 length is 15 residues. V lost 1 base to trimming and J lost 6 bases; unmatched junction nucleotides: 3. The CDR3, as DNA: TGTGCCAGCAGTTACTTTAGGACAGGGGGCAATGAGCAGTTCTTC. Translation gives CASSYFRTGGNEQFF.

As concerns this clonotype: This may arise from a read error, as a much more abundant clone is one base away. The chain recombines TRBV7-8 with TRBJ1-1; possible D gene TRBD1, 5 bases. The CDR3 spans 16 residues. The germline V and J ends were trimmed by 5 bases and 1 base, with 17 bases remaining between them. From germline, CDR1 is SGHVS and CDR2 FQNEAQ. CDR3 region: CASSVVRGIRNTEAFF. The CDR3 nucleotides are TGTGCCAGCAGCGTAGTAAGGGGAATCAGGAACACTGAAGCTTTCTTT. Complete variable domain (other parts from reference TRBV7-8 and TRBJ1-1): GAGVSQSPRYKVAKRGQDVALRCDPISGHVSLFWYQQALGQGPEFLTYFQNEAQLDKSGLPSDRFFAERPEGSVSTLKIQRTQQEDSAVYLCASSVVRGIRNTEAFFGQGTRLTVV.

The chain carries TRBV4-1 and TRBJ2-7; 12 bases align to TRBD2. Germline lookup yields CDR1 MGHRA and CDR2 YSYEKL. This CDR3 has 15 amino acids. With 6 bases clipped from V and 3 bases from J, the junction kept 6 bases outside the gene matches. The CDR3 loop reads CASSPLAGGLYEQYF. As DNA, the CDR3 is TGCGCCAGCAGTCCACTAGCGGGGGGCCTCTACGAGCAGTACTTC.

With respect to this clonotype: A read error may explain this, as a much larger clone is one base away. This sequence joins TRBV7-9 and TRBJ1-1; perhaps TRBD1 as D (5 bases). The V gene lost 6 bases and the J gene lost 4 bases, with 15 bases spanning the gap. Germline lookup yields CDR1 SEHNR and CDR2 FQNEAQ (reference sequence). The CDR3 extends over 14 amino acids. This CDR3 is CASRPVTVGTEAFF. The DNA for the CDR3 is TGTGCCAGCAGACCTGTGACAGTGGGCACTGAAGCTTTCTTT.

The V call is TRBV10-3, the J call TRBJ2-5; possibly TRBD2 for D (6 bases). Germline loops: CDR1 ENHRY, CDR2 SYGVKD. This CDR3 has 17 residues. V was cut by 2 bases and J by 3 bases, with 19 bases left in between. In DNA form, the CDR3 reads TGTGCCATCAGTGAGGGGGGGTTTGGTCCGGAGAAAGAGACCCAGTACTTC. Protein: CAISEGGFGPEKETQYF.

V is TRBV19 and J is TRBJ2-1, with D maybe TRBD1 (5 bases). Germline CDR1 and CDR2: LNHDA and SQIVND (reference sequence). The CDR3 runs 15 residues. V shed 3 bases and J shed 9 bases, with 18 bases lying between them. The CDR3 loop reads CASSIWHRRMSEQFF. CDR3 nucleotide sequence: TGTGCCAGTAGTATTTGGCACAGGCGGATGAGTGAGCAGTTCTTC.

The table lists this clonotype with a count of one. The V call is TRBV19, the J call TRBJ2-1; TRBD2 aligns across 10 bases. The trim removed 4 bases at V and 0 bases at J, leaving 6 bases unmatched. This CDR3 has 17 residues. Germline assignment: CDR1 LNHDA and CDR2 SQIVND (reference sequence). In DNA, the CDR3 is TGTGCCAGTAGTAACGGACTAGCGGTAAGCTCCTACAATGAGCAGTTCTTC. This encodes CASSNGLAVSSYNEQFF.

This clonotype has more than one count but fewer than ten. The chain's CDR3 is CASRARTPSYNEQFF. DNA for the CDR3: TGTGCCAGCAGGGCCAGGACCCCCTCCTACAATGAGCAGTTCTTC. The chain links TRBV6-5 to TRBJ2-1, with D unresolved. Germline-derived CDR1 and CDR2 are MNHEY and SVGAGI. The CDR3 consists of 15 residues. Trimming took off 6 bases at V and 0 bases at J, with 12 bases between the two ends.

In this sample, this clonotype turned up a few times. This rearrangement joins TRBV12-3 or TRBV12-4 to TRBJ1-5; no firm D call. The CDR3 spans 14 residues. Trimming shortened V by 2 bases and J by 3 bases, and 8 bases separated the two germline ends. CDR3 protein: CASSLWEDNQPQHF. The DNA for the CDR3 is TGTGCCAGCAGTTTATGGGAGGACAATCAGCCCCAGCATTTT.

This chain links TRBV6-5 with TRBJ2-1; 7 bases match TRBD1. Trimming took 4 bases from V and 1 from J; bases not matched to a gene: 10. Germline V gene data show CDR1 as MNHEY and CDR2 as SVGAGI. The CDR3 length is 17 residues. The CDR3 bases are TGTGCCAGCAGTTTATATCTGCCGGGACAGTCCTACAATGAGCAGTTCTTC. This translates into CASSLYLPGQSYNEQFF.

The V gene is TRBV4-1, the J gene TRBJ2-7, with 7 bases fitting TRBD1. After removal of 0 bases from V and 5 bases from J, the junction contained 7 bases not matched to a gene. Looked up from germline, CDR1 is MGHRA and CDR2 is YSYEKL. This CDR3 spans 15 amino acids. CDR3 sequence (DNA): TGCGCCAGCAGCCAAGAGAACAGGGGTTGGGACGAGCAGTACTTC. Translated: CASSQENRGWDEQYF.

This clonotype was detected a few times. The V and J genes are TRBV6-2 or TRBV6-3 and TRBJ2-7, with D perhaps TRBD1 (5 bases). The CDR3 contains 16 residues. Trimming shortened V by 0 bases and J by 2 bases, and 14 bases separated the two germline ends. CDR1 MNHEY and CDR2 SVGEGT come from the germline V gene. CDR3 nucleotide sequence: TGTGCCAGCAGTTACTCGACTTTAGCAGGGACCTACGAGCAGTACTTC. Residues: CASSYSTLAGTYEQYF.

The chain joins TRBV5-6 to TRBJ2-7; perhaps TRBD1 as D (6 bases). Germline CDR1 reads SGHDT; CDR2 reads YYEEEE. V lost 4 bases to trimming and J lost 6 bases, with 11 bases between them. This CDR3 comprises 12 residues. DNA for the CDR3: TGTGCCAGCAGCCGAACAGGGCTCGAGCAGTACGTC. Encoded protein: CASSRTGLEQYV.

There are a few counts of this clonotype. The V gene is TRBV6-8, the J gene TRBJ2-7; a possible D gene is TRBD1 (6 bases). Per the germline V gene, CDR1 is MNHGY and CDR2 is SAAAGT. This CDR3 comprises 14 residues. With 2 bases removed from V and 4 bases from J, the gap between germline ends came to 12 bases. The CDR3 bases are TGTGCCAGCAGTTACGCAGGGGTTGGGTACGAGCAGTACGTC. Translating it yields CASSYAGVGYEQYV.

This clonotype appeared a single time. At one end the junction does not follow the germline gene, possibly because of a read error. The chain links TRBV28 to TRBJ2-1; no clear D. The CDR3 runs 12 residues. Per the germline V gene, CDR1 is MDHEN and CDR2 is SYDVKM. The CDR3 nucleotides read TGTGTCAGCAGTTTAGAGCCGGATGAGCAGTTCTTC. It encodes CVSSLEPDEQFF.

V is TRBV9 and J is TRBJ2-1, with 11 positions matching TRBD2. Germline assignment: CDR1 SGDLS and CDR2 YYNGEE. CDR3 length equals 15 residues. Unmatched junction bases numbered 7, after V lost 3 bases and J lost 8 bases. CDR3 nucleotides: TGTGCCAGCAGCGAAGGAACTAGCGGGGGCTATGAGCAGTTCTTC. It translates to CASSEGTSGGYEQFF.

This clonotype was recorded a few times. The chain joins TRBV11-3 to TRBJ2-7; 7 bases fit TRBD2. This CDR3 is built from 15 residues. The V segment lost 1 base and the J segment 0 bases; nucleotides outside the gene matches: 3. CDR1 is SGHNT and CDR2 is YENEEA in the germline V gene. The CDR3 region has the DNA TGTGCCAGCAGCTTAGGCAGCGGGGCCTCCTACGAGCAGTACGTC. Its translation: CASSLGSGASYEQYV.

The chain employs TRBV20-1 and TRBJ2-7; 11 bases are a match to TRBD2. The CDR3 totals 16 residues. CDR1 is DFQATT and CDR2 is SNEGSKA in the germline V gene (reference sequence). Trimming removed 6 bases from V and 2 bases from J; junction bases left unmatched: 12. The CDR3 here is CSANKAGTSGTYEQYF. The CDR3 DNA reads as TGCAGTGCCAATAAAGCCGGGACTAGCGGAACCTACGAGCAGTACTTC.

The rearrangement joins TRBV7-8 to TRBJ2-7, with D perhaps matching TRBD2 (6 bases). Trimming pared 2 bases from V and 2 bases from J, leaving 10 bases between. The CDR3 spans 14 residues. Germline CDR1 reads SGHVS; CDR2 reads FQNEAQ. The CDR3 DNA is TGTGCCAGCAGCTTATTGGAGGGTACCTACGAGCAGTACTTC. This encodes CASSLLEGTYEQYF.

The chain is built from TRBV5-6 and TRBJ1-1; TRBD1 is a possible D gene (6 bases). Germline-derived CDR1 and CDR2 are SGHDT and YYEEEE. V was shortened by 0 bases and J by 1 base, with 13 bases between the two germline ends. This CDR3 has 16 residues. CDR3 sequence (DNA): TGTGCCAGCAGCTTGGAGGGGGTCAGGAGGAACACTGAAGCTTTCTTT. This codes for CASSLEGVRRNTEAFF.

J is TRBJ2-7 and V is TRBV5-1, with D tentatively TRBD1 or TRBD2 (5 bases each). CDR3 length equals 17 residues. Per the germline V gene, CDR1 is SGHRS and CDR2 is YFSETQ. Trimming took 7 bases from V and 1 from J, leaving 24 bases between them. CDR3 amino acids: CASRDGVSYPLSYEQYF. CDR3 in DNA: TGCGCCAGCCGGGACGGGGTATCTTACCCCCTATCCTACGAGCAGTACTTC.

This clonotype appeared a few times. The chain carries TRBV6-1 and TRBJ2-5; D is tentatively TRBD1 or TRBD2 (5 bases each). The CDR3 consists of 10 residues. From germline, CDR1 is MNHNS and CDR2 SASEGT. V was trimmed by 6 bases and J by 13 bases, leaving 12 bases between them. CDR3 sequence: CASREGPAYF. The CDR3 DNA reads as TGTGCCAGCAGAGAGGGACCGGCGTACTTC.

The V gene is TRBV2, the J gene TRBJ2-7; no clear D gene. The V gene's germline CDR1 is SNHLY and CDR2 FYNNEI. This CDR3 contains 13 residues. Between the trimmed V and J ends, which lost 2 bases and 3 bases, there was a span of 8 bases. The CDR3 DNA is TGTGCCAGCAGTGAATTCCTGGGCTACGAGCAGTACTTC. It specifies CASSEFLGYEQYF.

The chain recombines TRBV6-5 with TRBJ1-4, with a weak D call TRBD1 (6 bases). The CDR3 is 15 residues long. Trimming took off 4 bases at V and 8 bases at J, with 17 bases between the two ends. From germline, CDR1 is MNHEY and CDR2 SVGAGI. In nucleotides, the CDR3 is TGTGCCAGCAGTTTCCACAGGGACCTGAGGGAAAAACTGTTTTTT. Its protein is CASSFHRDLREKLFF.

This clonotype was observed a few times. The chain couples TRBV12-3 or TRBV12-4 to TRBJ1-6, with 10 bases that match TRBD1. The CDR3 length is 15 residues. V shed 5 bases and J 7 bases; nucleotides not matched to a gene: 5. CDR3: CASSPGQGRNSPLHF. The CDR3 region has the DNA TGTGCCAGCAGTCCGGGACAGGGGAGAAATTCACCCCTCCACTTT.

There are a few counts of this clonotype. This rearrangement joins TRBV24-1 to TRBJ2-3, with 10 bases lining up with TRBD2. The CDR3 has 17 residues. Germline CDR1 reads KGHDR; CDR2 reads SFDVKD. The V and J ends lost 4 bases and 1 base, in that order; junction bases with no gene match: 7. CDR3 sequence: CATSDSGGAGRTDTQYF. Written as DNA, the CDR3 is TGTGCCACCAGTGACAGCGGGGGGGCCGGTCGCACAGATACGCAGTATTTT.

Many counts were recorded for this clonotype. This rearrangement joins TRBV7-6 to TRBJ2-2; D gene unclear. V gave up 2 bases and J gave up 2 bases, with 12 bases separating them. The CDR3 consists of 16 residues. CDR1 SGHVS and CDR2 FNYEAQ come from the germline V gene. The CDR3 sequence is CASSLTQAGNTGELFF. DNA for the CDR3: TGTGCCAGCAGCTTAACCCAGGCTGGCAACACCGGGGAGCTGTTTTTT.

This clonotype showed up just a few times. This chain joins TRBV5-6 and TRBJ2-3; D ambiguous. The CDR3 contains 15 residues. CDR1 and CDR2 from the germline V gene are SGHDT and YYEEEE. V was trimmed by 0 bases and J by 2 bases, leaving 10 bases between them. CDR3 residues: CASSLGAYSTDTQYF. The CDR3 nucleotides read TGTGCCAGCAGCTTGGGTGCCTATTCCACAGATACGCAGTATTTT.